The next 7 T cell receptor beta chains were all read from a single sample in a study of T cells in localized non-small cell lung cancer. Sequencing used immunoSEQ multiplex PCR; TCRdb keeps in-frame clones, though not all of them. The table shows about 59,000 clones, with roughly 89% occurring only once. Specimen: peripheral blood, collected before any cancer treatment. The receptors come from a man aged 40 to 70 with stage I squamous cell lung carcinoma.

This clone occurred a few times. The rearrangement uses TRBV10-3 and TRBJ2-5, with 8 bases aligning to TRBD2. The CDR3 sequence is 15 residues long. The germline CDR1 and CDR2 sequences are ENHRY and SYGVKD. After removal of 4 bases from V and 2 bases from J, the junction contained 6 bases not matched to a gene. CDR3 loop: CAISGSSGGQETQYF. CDR3 bases: TGTGCCATCAGTGGGTCCTCGGGGGGGCAAGAGACCCAGTACTTC.

This clone is a singleton in its sample. CDR3 DNA sequence: TGTGCCAGCAGCCAAGAACGCAACGGTGAGCAGTTCTTC. This sequence encodes CASSQERNGEQFF. The chain couples TRBV6-5 to TRBJ2-1; D unclear. Trimming pared 6 bases from V and 9 bases from J, leaving 15 bases between. Per germline, CDR1 MNHEY and CDR2 SVGAGI. There are 13 residues in the CDR3.

This clone was observed once. This chain links TRBV30 with TRBJ1-1, with no clear D. The CDR3 runs to 14 residues. Trimming removed 2 bases at V and 6 bases at J, with 16 bases between. Germline V gives CDR1 GTSNPN, CDR2 SVGIG (reference sequence). The CDR3 reads CAWSPTSRSAEAFF. As DNA, the CDR3 is TGTGCCTGGAGTCCCACTTCACGGTCCGCTGAAGCTTTCTTT.

This chain uses TRBV19 with TRBJ1-3; D might be TRBD1 (6 bases). The germline V gene has CDR1 LNHDA and CDR2 SQIVND (reference sequence). Trimming took 5 bases from V and 0 from J, leaving 14 bases between them. This CDR3 is 16 amino acids long. CDR3 loop: CASSGGVRLSGNTIYF. Written as DNA, the CDR3 is TGTGCCAGTAGTGGGGGCGTCAGACTCTCTGGAAACACCATATATTTT.

This clone was seen a handful of times. V is TRBV7-9 and J is TRBJ2-7; weak D call: TRBD1 (5 bases). The CDR3 has 13 amino acids. Germline assignment: CDR1 SEHNR and CDR2 FQNEAQ (reference sequence). Trimming shortened V by 3 bases and J by 9 bases, and 15 bases separated the two germline ends. CDR3 region: CASSLYQGSWQYF. The CDR3 DNA reads TGTGCCAGCAGCTTGTATCAGGGTTCGTGGCAGTACTTC.

The rearrangement links TRBV7-9 to TRBJ2-1; D unclear. Per germline, CDR1 SEHNR and CDR2 FQNEAQ (reference sequence). The V end lost 8 bases, the J end lost 6 bases, and 14 bases lay between the germline ends. The CDR3 consists of 13 residues. Here the CDR3 DNA reads TGTGCCAGCGGCAAGACTGGAGTCAATGAGCAGTTCTTC. As protein: CASGKTGVNEQFF.

This rearrangement joins TRBV28 to TRBJ2-1; 12 bases line up with TRBD2. Germline V gene sequence: CDR1 MDHEN, CDR2 SYDVKM. Losses at the gene ends were 4 bases for V and 6 bases for J; bases not matched to a gene: 4. The CDR3 spans 15 residues. The CDR3 spells CASSWRGLAGNEQFF. DNA of the CDR3: TGTGCCAGCAGTTGGCGGGGACTAGCGGGCAATGAGCAGTTCTTC.